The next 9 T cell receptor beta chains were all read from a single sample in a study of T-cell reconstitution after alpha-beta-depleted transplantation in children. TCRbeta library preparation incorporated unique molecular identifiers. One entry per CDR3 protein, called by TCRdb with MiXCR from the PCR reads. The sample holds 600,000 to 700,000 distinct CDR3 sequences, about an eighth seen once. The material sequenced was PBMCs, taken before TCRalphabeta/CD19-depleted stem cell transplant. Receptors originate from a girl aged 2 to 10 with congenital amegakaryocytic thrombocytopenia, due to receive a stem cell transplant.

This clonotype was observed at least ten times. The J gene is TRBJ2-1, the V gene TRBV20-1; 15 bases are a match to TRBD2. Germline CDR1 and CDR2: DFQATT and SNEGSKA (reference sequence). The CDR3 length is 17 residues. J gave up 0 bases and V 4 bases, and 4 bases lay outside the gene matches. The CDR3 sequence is CSATGTSGRSSYNEQFF. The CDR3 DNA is TGCAGTGCTACCGGGACTAGCGGGAGGAGCTCCTACAATGAGCAGTTCTTC.

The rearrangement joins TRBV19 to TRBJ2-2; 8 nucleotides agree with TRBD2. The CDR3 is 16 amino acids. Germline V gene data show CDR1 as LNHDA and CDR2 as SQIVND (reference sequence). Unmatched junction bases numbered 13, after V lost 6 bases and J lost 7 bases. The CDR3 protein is CASRPTGTSFGGELFF. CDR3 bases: TGTGCCAGTAGACCCACCGGGACTAGTTTTGGCGGGGAGCTGTTTTTT.

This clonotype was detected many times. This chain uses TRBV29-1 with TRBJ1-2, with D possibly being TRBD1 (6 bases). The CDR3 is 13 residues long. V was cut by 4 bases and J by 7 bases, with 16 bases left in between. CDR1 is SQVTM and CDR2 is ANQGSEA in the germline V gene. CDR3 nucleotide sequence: TGCAGCGTTGGACAGGACCCCTCACTTGGCTACACCTTC. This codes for CSVGQDPSLGYTF.

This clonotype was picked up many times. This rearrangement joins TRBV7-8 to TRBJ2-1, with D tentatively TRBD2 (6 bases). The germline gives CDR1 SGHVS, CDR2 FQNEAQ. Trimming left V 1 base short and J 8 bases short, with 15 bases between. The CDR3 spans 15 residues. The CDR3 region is CASSLVGQRRDEQFF. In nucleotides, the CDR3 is TGTGCCAGCAGCTTAGTAGGGCAAAGGAGGGATGAGCAGTTCTTC.

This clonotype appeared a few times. The CDR3: CAIGDRGDTGELFF. In DNA form, the CDR3 reads TGTGCCATTGGGGACAGGGGAGACACCGGGGAGCTGTTTTTT. The rearrangement joins TRBV3-1 to TRBJ2-2, with 10 positions matching TRBD1. J gave up 3 bases and V 10 bases, and 5 bases lay outside the gene matches. Germline V gene lookup returns CDR1 LGHDT and CDR2 YNNKEL (reference sequence). CDR3 length: 14 amino acids.

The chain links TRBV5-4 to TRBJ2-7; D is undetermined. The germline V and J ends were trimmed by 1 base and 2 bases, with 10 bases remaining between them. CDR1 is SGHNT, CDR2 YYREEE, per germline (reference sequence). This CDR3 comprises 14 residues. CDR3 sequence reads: CASSLFGPAYEQYF. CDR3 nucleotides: TGTGCCAGCAGCTTGTTCGGGCCCGCCTACGAGCAGTACTTC.

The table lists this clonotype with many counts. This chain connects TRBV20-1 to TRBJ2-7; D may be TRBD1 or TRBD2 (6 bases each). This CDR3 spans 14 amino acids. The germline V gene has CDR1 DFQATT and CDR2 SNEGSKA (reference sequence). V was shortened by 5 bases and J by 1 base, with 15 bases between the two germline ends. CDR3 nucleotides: TGCAGTGCTTGGGGGGCAGGGCTTTCCTACGAGCAGTACTTC. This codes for CSAWGAGLSYEQYF.

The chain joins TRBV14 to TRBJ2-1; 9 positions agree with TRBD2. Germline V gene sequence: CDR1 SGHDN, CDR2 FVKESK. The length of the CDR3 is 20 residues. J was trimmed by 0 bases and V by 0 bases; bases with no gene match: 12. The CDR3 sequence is CASSQDPPAGGQSSYNEQFF. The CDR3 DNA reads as TGTGCCAGCAGCCAAGATCCCCCGGCGGGAGGGCAGAGCTCCTACAATGAGCAGTTCTTC. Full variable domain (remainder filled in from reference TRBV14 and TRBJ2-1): EAGVTQFPSHSVIEKGQTVTLRCDPISGHDNLYWYRRVMGKEIKFLLHFVKESKQDESGMPNNRFLAERTGGTYSTLKVQPAELEDSGVYFCASSQDPPAGGQSSYNEQFFGPGTRLTVL.

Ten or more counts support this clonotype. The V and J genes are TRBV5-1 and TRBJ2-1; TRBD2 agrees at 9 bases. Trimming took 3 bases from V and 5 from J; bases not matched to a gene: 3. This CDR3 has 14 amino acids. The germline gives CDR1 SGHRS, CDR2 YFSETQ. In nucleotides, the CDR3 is TGCGCCAGCAGCTGGACTAGCGTTGACAATGAGCAGTTCTTC. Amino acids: CASSWTSVDNEQFF.